This TCR beta chain stems from a study of blood T cell repertoires in COVID-19. Per germline, CDR1 SGHVS and CDR2 FNYEAQ. V dropped 0 bases and J dropped 4 bases, with 12 bases sitting between them. The CDR3 extends over 15 amino acids. Measured with immunoSEQ multiplex PCR; TCRdb has only the in-frame clones, and not every one. The data contain 150,000 or so clones, approximately 91% of them singletons. This chain joins TRBV7-6 and TRBJ1-2, with a possible D match to TRBD1 (5 bases). The clonotype comes from a man between 18 and 29 years old with acute or convalescent COVID-19. The specimen was peripheral blood. CDR3 residues: CASSLAEGGGYGYTF. The CDR3 DNA is TGTGCCAGCAGCTTAGCGGAGGGTGGGGGCTATGGCTACACCTTC.